Reported below is one TCR beta chain. No antigen is known for it. The sample is drawn from a study of monozygotic twins with inflammatory bowel disease. Study-level points and caveats: The co-twins with IBD showed lower TCRbeta diversity (inverse Simpson) than their healthy siblings.

The CDR3 length is 13 residues. Per the germline V gene, CDR1 is MNHEY and CDR2 is SMNVEV (reference sequence). Blood samples of 2 to 3 ml were drawn from every donor. Starting material for each TCR library was roughly 3,300 ng of total RNA. Template-switch reactions added UMIs with a 6-nucleotide sample barcode. From its re-call of the 5' RACE reads, TCRdb lists each CDR3 protein once, without DNA. The table gives approximately 400,000 distinct CDR3 sequences; the top ten clones make up roughly 2.5% of it. The chain is built from TRBV27 and TRBJ1-5; absent DNA, TCRdb's TRBD1 call cannot be checked. Sequencing was carried out using blood. The source is a human donor with ulcerative colitis or Crohn's disease, or a healthy co-twin of an affected twin (not recorded which). CDR3 loop: CASSLGGRQPQHF.